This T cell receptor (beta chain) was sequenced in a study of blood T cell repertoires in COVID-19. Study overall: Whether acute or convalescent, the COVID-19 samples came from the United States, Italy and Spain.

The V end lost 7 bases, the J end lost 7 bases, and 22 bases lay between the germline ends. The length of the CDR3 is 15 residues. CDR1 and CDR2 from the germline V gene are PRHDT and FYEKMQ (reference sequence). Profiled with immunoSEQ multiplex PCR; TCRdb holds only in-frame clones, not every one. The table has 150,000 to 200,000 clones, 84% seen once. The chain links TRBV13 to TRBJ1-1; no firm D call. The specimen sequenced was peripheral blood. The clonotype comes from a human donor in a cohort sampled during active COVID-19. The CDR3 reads CASTPGYGEHFEAFF. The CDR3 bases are TGTGCCAGCACCCCCGGGTATGGAGAACACTTTGAAGCTTTCTTT.